This TCR beta chain was documented in a study of shared clonotypes between healthy human individuals. V was pared by 2 bases and J by 4 bases, with 13 bases between. Germline V gene data show CDR1 as MNHEY and CDR2 as SVGAGI. The CDR3 totals 15 residues. Only CD45RO-negative cells positively selected for CCR7 counted as naive CD8 cells, so terminally differentiated effector memory CD45RA+ cells were excluded. The repertoire was sequenced with immunoSEQ multiplex PCR; TCRdb's copy has only in-frame clones and lacks some. In the table there are millions of clones, less than 95% of which are singletons.

The clonotype comes from a man between 18 and 29 years old in good health. Sequenced material: naive CD8+ T cells sorted from blood. The chain links TRBV6-5 to TRBJ2-3; the D gene is possibly TRBD2 (6 bases). CDR3 sequence: CASSYEAGSPDTQYF. The CDR3, as DNA: TGTGCCAGCAGTTACGAAGCGGGCTCCCCAGATACGCAGTATTTT.